A selection of T cell receptor beta chains follows, all from one sample in a study of blood T cell repertoires in COVID-19. Some clones are missing from TCRdb's copy, which holds only in-frame ones; the method was immunoSEQ multiplex PCR. This table has around 57,000 clones, approximately 88% appearing once. Sequences were obtained from peripheral blood. These receptors came from a human donor in a cohort sampled during active COVID-19. The CDR3 runs from the conserved cysteine through the conserved F or W. Each record gives: clone size, D gene, CDR3 length, V gene, J gene, CDR3 protein, CDR3 DNA. The D gene is left open where the match is weak. Clone size is given for some rows only: seen once, a few or many times, or a class if the clone is expanded.

>-|-|15|TRBV5-1|TRBJ2-1
CASCLGHGTYNEQFF
TGCGCCAGCTGCCTTGGACACGGAACCTACAATGAGCAGTTCTTC
>once|-|13|TRBV3-1/TRBV3-2|TRBJ1-2
CASSQEGARGYTF
TGTGCCAGCAGCCAAGAGGGGGCGCGAGGCTACACCTTC
>-|TRBD2|13|TRBV5-6|TRBJ2-1
CASSYGRANEQFF
TGTGCCAGCAGCTACGGGAGGGCCAATGAGCAGTTCTTC
>few|-|13|TRBV19|TRBJ2-5
CASSGGLQETQYF
TGTGCCAGTAGTGGGGGCCTCCAAGAGACCCAGTACTTC
>-|-|18|TRBV7-3|TRBJ2-1
CASSLINILVGSYNEQFF
TGTGCCAGCAGCTTAATAAATATTCTTGTGGGCAGCTACAATGAGCAGTTCTTC
>-|-|14|TRBV2|TRBJ2-3
CASSRGPMTDTQYF
TGTGCCAGCAGCAGAGGGCCGATGACAGATACGCAGTATTTT
>-|-|13|TRBV7-9|TRBJ2-7
CASSEGGGAEQYF
TGTGCCAGCAGCGAAGGAGGGGGCGCCGAGCAGTACTTC
>-|-|14|TRBV6-6|TRBJ2-4
CASSFDRTKNIQYF
TGTGCCAGCAGCTTCGACAGGACAAAAAACATTCAGTACTTC
>once|TRBD2|13|TRBV6-5|TRBJ2-1
CASSTRLANEQFF
TGTGCCAGCAGTACTAGACTAGCGAATGAGCAGTTCTTC
>-|TRBD1|14|TRBV9|TRBJ1-5
CASSVTGGFQPQHF
TGTGCCAGCAGCGTGACAGGGGGCTTTCAGCCCCAGCATTTT
>-|-|14|TRBV5-5|TRBJ1-1
CASSVMYDSTEAFF
TGTGCCAGCAGCGTGATGTATGACAGCACTGAAGCTTTCTTT
>-|-|16|TRBV7-2|TRBJ2-1
CASSLVGGGGYNEQFF
TGTGCCAGCAGCTTAGTAGGGGGGGGCGGGTACAATGAGCAGTTCTTC
>-|TRBD1|14|TRBV19|TRBJ2-5
CASSWGQGGETQYF
TGTGCCAGTAGTTGGGGACAGGGCGGAGAGACCCAGTACTTC